These 3 T cell receptor beta chains were all obtained from the same sample, sequenced in a study of radiotherapy plus CTLA-4 blockade in lung cancer. TCRdb's copy holds only in-frame clones and misses some; the assay was immunoSEQ multiplex PCR. The sample includes roughly 25,000 clones, approximately 73% seen only once; the top ten take roughly 4%. The source material was peripheral blood, sampled from a patient treated with radiotherapy plus ipilimumab. The origin of the receptors is a human donor with non-small cell lung cancer who had stable disease on radiotherapy plus ipilimumab.

The V call is TRBV5-1, the J call TRBJ2-7; D call uncertain. This CDR3 has 14 amino acids. The V and J ends lost 4 bases and 0 bases respectively, with 11 bases between them. Germline V gene lookup returns CDR1 SGHRS and CDR2 YFSETQ. CDR3 bases: TGCGCCAGCAGCGTCTATAGCCTCTCCTACGAGCAGTACTTC. This gives the protein CASSVYSLSYEQYF.

The chain combines TRBV10-1 with TRBJ2-6; D is unclear. The CDR3 runs 15 residues. The germline V gene encodes CDR1 WNHNN and CDR2 SYGVQD (reference sequence). Between the trimmed V and J ends, which lost 6 bases and 0 bases, there was a span of 9 bases. The CDR3 DNA sequence: TGCGCCAGCAGAGACGCTAGCTCTGGGGCCAACGTCCTGACTTTC. This sequence encodes CASRDASSGANVLTF.

The chain joins TRBV27 to TRBJ2-7; 12 bases fit TRBD1. The germline V gene has CDR1 MNHEY and CDR2 SMNVEV (reference sequence). The junction had 8 bases not matched to a gene; V was cut back by 10 bases and J by 4 bases. The CDR3 spans 14 residues. The CDR3 DNA is TGTGCCACGTCCCGGGACAGGGGGCAATACGAGCAGTACTTC. Amino acids: CATSRDRGQYEQYF.